This TCR beta chain was recorded in a study of blood T cell repertoires in COVID-19. Sequenced by immunoSEQ multiplex PCR; TCRdb stores in-frame clones only, minus some. The sample has about 190,000 clones, approximately 88% seen once. CDR3 length: 18 amino acids. Germline V gene sequence: CDR1 LNHDA, CDR2 SQIVND (reference sequence). With V trimmed by 5 bases and J by 0 bases, 10 bases remained unmatched. This rearrangement joins TRBV19 to TRBJ2-3; 11 nucleotides match TRBD2. The origin of this receptor is a woman in her twenties or thirties who had recovered from COVID-19. Sequenced input: PBMCs or T cells enriched from blood (not recorded which). CDR3 in DNA: TGTGCCAGTAGTCGAGGGACTAGCGGAGGTTACAGCACAGATACGCAGTATTTT. It is translated as CASSRGTSGGYSTDTQYF.